These 11 T cell receptor beta chains came from one sample sequenced in a study of T cell repertoires in cytomegalovirus infection. TCRdb fed the reads into MiXCR, producing one record per CDR3 protein. Seen here are a few hundred thousand distinct CDR3 sequences, over 35% observed once, and the top ten hold 48%. For these TCRs, the target antigens are not known. The sequencing here drew on cultured PBMCs, taken from culture after CMV antigen stimulation. All receptors derive from a human donor in good health (CMV status not recorded). Some clones in this sample may be carry-over from other donors' samples.

This clonotype was counted between two and nine times. The rearrangement uses TRBV7-2 and TRBJ2-3; 9 bases line up with TRBD1. CDR1 and CDR2 (germline): SGHTA, FQGNSA. CDR3 length equals 14 residues. Trimming at V came to 3 bases and at J to 6 bases, leaving 4 bases not matched to a gene. The CDR3 loop reads CASSFDRGSDTQYF. The CDR3 DNA sequence: TGTGCCAGCAGCTTCGACAGGGGGTCTGATACGCAGTATTTT.

This clonotype was picked up a small number of times. The chain couples TRBV15 to TRBJ2-7, with 13 bases lining up with TRBD2. The junction had 14 bases not matched to a gene; V was cut back by 5 bases and J by 10 bases. Germline V gene sequence: CDR1 LNHNV, CDR2 YYDKDF (reference sequence). This CDR3 is built from 16 residues. The CDR3 reads CATSAPGLAGPLDQYF. DNA for the CDR3: TGTGCCACCAGCGCGCCGGGACTAGCGGGACCCCTCGATCAGTACTTC.

This chain uses TRBV9 with TRBJ2-3; possible D gene TRBD1, 7 bases. Germline V CDR1 and CDR2: SGDLS, YYNGEE. This CDR3 comprises 19 residues. Trimming cost V 3 bases and J 7 bases, with 30 bases left between them. This CDR3 reads CASSAPTGQLLPRTNTQYF. CDR3 sequence (DNA): TGTGCCAGCAGCGCCCCCACGGGACAGCTTCTACCTCGGACTAATACGCAGTATTTT.

J is TRBJ1-2 and V is TRBV7-2; D call uncertain. CDR1 and CDR2 (germline): SGHTA, FQGNSA. The CDR3 is 16 residues long. V lost 0 bases to trimming and J lost 9 bases, with 20 bases between them. CDR3 amino acids: CASSLARVVNSYRYTF. The CDR3 bases are TGTGCCAGCAGCTTAGCACGAGTCGTAAACAGTTACCGCTACACCTTC.

This clonotype showed up many times. The chain uses TRBV7-2 and TRBJ1-6; tentatively, D is TRBD1 (6 bases). Trimming removed 2 bases from V and 10 bases from J, with 15 bases in between. CDR3 length: 15 amino acids. Germline CDR1 reads SGHTA; CDR2 reads FQGNSA. This chain's CDR3 is CASSLTGLRGSPLHF. The CDR3 bases are TGTGCCAGCAGCTTAACAGGGCTCCGCGGCTCACCCCTCCACTTT.

The chain links TRBV4-1 to TRBJ1-3; the D is unclear. Trimming removed 1 base from V and 6 bases from J, with 10 bases in between. This CDR3 region has 14 residues. CDR1 is MGHRA and CDR2 is YSYEKL in the germline V gene. The CDR3 protein is CASSQGESENTIYF. The CDR3 bases are TGCGCCAGCAGCCAAGGAGAGAGCGAAAACACCATATATTTT.

The rearrangement links TRBV4-1 to TRBJ1-2, with TRBD1 matching over 8 bases. Germline values: CDR1 MGHRA, CDR2 YSYEKL. The CDR3 runs 15 residues. V was clipped by 0 bases and J by 8 bases; unmatched bases: 8. The CDR3 sequence is CASSQDMDRVGGYTF. Written as DNA, the CDR3 is TGCGCCAGCAGCCAAGACATGGACAGGGTTGGAGGCTACACCTTC.

A few counts support this clonotype. This chain joins TRBV7-2 and TRBJ2-5, with D perhaps given as TRBD1 or TRBD2 (6 bases each). Germline CDR1 is SGHTA and CDR2 is FQGNSA. The V end was cut by 4 bases, the J end by 3 bases, with 12 bases between. The CDR3 has 14 amino acids. The CDR3 loop reads CASSSHRGEETQYF. The CDR3 DNA is TGTGCCAGCAGCTCCCATAGGGGGGAAGAGACCCAGTACTTC.

This clonotype has a single count. The V call is TRBV20-1, the J call TRBJ1-1; D not resolved. This CDR3 comprises 14 residues. Germline V lookup: CDR1 DFQATT, CDR2 SNEGSKA (reference sequence). Trimming shortened V by 0 bases and J by 2 bases, and 10 bases separated the two germline ends. CDR3 protein: CSAREGGTNTEAFF. CDR3 bases: TGCAGTGCTAGAGAGGGAGGCACAAACACTGAAGCTTTCTTT.

The gene calls are TRBV7-2 and TRBJ2-7; D could derive from TRBD1 or TRBD2 (5 bases each). This CDR3 is built from 13 residues. The germline CDR1 and CDR2 sequences are SGHTA and FQGNSA. The V gene lost 5 bases and the J gene lost 4 bases, with 12 bases spanning the gap. For the CDR3, the DNA is TGTGCCAGCAGCATCGCAGAGGGGTACGAGCAGTACTTC. This codes for CASSIAEGYEQYF.

This clonotype appeared a few times. The gene calls are TRBV18 and TRBJ2-3; D ambiguous. Germline loops: CDR1 KGHSH, CDR2 LQKENI. V was cut by 3 bases and J by 4 bases, with 8 bases left in between. The CDR3 has 13 amino acids. CDR3 in DNA: TGTGCCAGCTCACCGTTTACAGCAGATACGCAGTATTTT. Residues: CASSPFTADTQYF.